The present T cell receptor (beta chain) was sequenced within a study of metastatic and nonmetastatic thyroid tumors. TCRdb reprocessed the PCR reads using MiXCR. The data show approximately 70,000 clones, 4% to 4.5% seen once. There were no patients who had received any treatment before thyroid surgery. The study, taken as a whole, reports: Benign nodules were reported to have significantly lower TCR beta diversity than malignant thyroid tumors, in blood and tumor.

This clone appeared many times. Its target is unknown. The ends lost 7 bases at V and 3 bases at J; junction bases unmatched: 12. Germline V gene data show CDR1 as SNHLY and CDR2 as FYNNEI. The CDR3 is made up of 16 amino acids. This chain connects TRBV2 to TRBJ1-2, with 9 bases that match TRBD1. The clonotype originates from a female donor with papillary thyroid cancer or a benign thyroid nodule (not recorded which). Some clones in this sample may be carry-over from other donors' samples. Source material: blood. CDR3 amino acids: CASKTHRDREDYGYTF. In DNA, the CDR3 is TGTGCCAGCAAGACCCACCGGGACAGGGAGGACTATGGCTACACCTTC.